This T cell receptor beta chain was retrieved from a study of siplizumab effects on memory and regulatory T cells. A remark on this clone: The antigen is undetermined.

Germline V gives CDR1 SGHKS, CDR2 YYEKEE (reference sequence). V lost 0 bases to trimming and J lost 4 bases, with 10 bases between them. This CDR3 is built from 15 residues. General study findings and limits: Roughly 80-97% of proliferating CD4+ or CD8+ clones lacked an assignable naive or memory phenotype. It was never confirmed that proliferating Tregs from siplizumab cultures were suppressive. A minor share of alloreactive clones matched unstimulated subsets.

Sequenced by immunoSEQ multiplex PCR; TCRdb stores in-frame clones only, minus some. The sample records about 110,000 clones, 92% being singletons. J is TRBJ2-2 and V is TRBV5-5, with a tentative D call TRBD1 (6 bases). The sample was Tregs sorted from blood. The origin of this receptor is a human donor in good health. In nucleotides, the CDR3 is TGTGCCAGCAGCTTGGACTCCAGGGGCACCGGGGAGCTGTTTTTT. It yields the protein CASSLDSRGTGELFF.